These 5 T cell receptor beta chains came from one sample sequenced in a study of blood T cells in healthy people across ages. A second PCR of about 7 to 12 cycles used a sample-barcoded 5' primer and a J-beta primer mix. TCRdb itself ran the 5' RACE reads through MiXCR, one entry per CDR3 protein. The sample contains 1.5 million to 2 million distinct CDR3 sequences, approximately 50% of which appear only once. Sequenced input: blood. Every receptor here comes from a woman between 40 and 55 years old in good health.

This clonotype has more than one count but fewer than ten. The chain couples TRBV12-3 or TRBV12-4 to TRBJ2-1; 8 bases map to TRBD2. The CDR3 extends over 14 amino acids. Unmatched junction bases numbered 5, after V lost 5 bases and J lost 5 bases. CDR3 protein: CASSRGGRDNEQFF. As DNA, the CDR3 is TGTGCCAGCAGTCGGGGGGGCCGCGACAATGAGCAGTTCTTC.

This clonotype turned up a few times. V and J are TRBV4-2 and TRBJ2-3, with D tentatively TRBD2 (5 bases). The V and J ends lost 0 bases and 3 bases respectively, with 13 bases between them. Per the germline V gene, CDR1 is LGHNA and CDR2 is YNFKEQ. The CDR3 is made up of 16 amino acids. In DNA form, the CDR3 reads TGTGCCAGCAGCCAAGATGTCGCGACTATAACAGATACGCAGTATTTT. This encodes CASSQDVATITDTQYF.

J is TRBJ2-7 and V is TRBV7-2; 8 bases are a match to TRBD1. The CDR3 is 14 amino acids. Germline lookup yields CDR1 SGHTA and CDR2 FQGNSA. J lost 3 bases, V lost 5 bases, and 6 bases had no gene match. CDR3: CASSIMTGDYEQYF. CDR3 DNA sequence: TGTGCCAGCAGCATTATGACAGGGGACTACGAGCAGTACTTC.

The gene calls are TRBV6-5 and TRBJ2-7; 7 bases fit TRBD2. V lost 7 bases, J lost 1 base, and 4 bases stayed unmatched. Germline V gene lookup returns CDR1 MNHEY and CDR2 SVGAGI. The CDR3 extends over 13 amino acids. The DNA for the CDR3 is TGTGCCAGCAAGGCGGGGGAATCCTACGAGCAGTACTTC. This encodes CASKAGESYEQYF.

This clonotype has a count of ten or more. The chain carries TRBV6-5 and TRBJ2-3, with a possible D match to TRBD1 (5 bases). CDR3 length: 14 residues. Germline V gene sequence: CDR1 MNHEY, CDR2 SVGAGI. Trimming took off 6 bases at V and 1 base at J, with 11 bases between the two ends. The CDR3 DNA sequence: TGTGCCAGCAGGCAGGGTGCGGGCACAGATACGCAGTATTTT. It translates to CASRQGAGTDTQYF.